This T cell receptor (beta chain) emerged from a study of T-cell memory formation after mild COVID-19. Only one count was recorded for this clonotype. No antigen is known for it. Study findings and constraints: The main location of contracting CD4+ clones was CM and EM, and that of contracting CD8+ clones was EMRA. Memory sampled before infection contained some responding clones, suggesting cross-reactive memory joined.

5'RACE primed at constant segments yielded TCR alpha and TCR beta cDNA libraries bearing sample barcodes and UMIs. TCRdb recomputed calls from the 5' RACE reads with MiXCR, one row per CDR3 protein. The table includes hundreds of thousands of distinct CDR3 sequences, about 17% detected once. CDR1 is MNHEY, CDR2 SVGEGT, per germline. The junction had 5 bases not matched to a gene; V was cut back by 2 bases and J by 1 base. The CDR3 is 18 amino acids. Input material: PBMCs or a T cell subset sorted from them (not recorded which). This receptor was taken from a man between 18 and 35 years old who had mild COVID-19 (a few samples of this study predate the infection). Cell type and time point are not known. This chain uses TRBV6-2 or TRBV6-3 with TRBJ2-1; TRBD2 matches 13 bases. For the CDR3, the DNA is TGTGCCAGCAGTTACCGGACTAGCGGGGGCGTGTCCTACAATGAGCAGTTCTTC. Its translation is CASSYRTSGGVSYNEQFF.